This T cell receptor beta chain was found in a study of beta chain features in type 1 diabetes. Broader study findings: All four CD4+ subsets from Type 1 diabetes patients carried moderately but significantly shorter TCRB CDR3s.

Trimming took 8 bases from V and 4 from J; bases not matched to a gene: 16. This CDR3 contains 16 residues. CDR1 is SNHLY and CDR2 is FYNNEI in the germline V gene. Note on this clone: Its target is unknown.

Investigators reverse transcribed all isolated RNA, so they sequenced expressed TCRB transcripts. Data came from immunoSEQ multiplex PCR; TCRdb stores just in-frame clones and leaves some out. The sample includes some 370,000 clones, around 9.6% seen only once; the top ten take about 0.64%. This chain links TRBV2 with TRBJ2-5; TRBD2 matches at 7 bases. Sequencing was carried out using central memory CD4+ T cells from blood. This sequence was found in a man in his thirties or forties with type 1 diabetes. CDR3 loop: CASCPRAGEVGETQYF. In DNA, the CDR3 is TGTGCCAGCTGCCCGAGGGCGGGGGAGGTAGGAGAGACCCAGTACTTC.